This TCR beta chain was identified in a study of T-cell reconstitution after alpha-beta-depleted transplantation in children. Findings of the study overall: At around two months after transplant, the alpha-beta T cells were reportedly derived from several hundred expanded clones that came from non-depleted graft cells. The high TCRbeta diversity at day 60 in some patients came from surviving recipient T cells and thymic progenitors. The authors attributed T-cell counts and diversity one year after transplant mostly to newly produced T cells.

Per the germline V gene, CDR1 is LGHNA and CDR2 is YNFKEQ. This CDR3 has 16 residues. Trimming took off 0 bases at V and 0 bases at J, with 9 bases between the two ends. This clonotype was seen many times. Its target is not known. TCRbeta library preparation incorporated unique molecular identifiers. TCRdb independently ran MiXCR on the PCR reads; one entry per CDR3 protein. The sample has 4,000 or so distinct CDR3 sequences; roughly 24% are singletons. The sequences come from PBMCs, mostly from graft donor cells, collected 60 days after TCRalphabeta/CD19-depleted stem cell transplant. The clonotype comes from a boy younger than two who had a stem cell transplant for acute myeloid leukemia, so the T cells may come from the graft donor. The chain uses TRBV4-2 and TRBJ2-1; D gene uncertain. The CDR3 nucleotides are TGTGCCAGCAGCCAAGATGGTGTTCCCTCCTACAATGAGCAGTTCTTC. Its translation is CASSQDGVPSYNEQFF.